This TCR beta chain is drawn from a study of T cells in Graves' hyperthyroidism and ophthalmopathy. The CDR3 length is 17 residues. The germline V gene has CDR1 MNHEY and CDR2 SVGAGI. V dropped 4 bases and J dropped 2 bases, with 20 bases sitting between them. Across 18 months, stable Graves' hyperthyroidism was marked by no progression to ophthalmopathy. There were TCR beta CDR3 regions amplified from RNA transcripts. The HTBI set primed first-round TCR CDR3 RT-PCR. TCRdb ran MiXCR on the multiplex PCR reads and lists one entry per CDR3 protein. The sample consists of about 350,000 distinct CDR3 sequences, roughly 19% of them appearing once. In its sample, this clonotype was seen a few times.

The V call is TRBV6-5, the J call TRBJ1-2; maybe TRBD1 (6 bases). This TCR was recovered from a woman aged 18 to 35 with Graves' hyperthyroidism. Sequenced sample: blood. The CDR3 DNA is TGTGCCAGCAGTTTCCTAAGCGGGGGCAGAAAAAACTATGGCTACACCTTC. This translates into CASSFLSGGRKNYGYTF.